This T cell receptor beta chain was recorded in a study of technical replicates of blood from several donors (dated by TCRdb to between 2016 and 2019). Receptor libraries were prepared by the immunoSEQ multiplex PCR assay. TCRdb retrieved this table from immuneACCESS and kept in-frame rearrangements only. Not all clones are present; in checked studies, unresolved V genes account for under half, and no reason is known for the remainder. This sample lists 85,000 to 95,000 clones; around 96% were detected once. The biggest ten clones account for approximately 0.37% of the sample. V is trimmed back by 4 bases and J by 3 bases, and the junction contains 3 bases that no gene match accounts for. The CDR1 and CDR2 encoded by the germline V gene (reference sequence) are MNHEY and SMNVEV. The CDR3, from cysteine to phenylalanine, totals 13 residues. The read is trimmed to its CDR3 DNA, 39 bases read in frame from base 1.

Comment on this clone: Its antigen is unknown. Base quality data are lacking; no much larger clone is found one base away.

This clonotype was sampled from a human donor in good health. The rearranged segments are TRBV27 and TRBJ2-7; TRBD1 lines up with 7 middle nucleotides. The sequencing input was T cells isolated from PBMCs. The DNA sequence reads TGTGCCAGCAGTTCAAGACAGGGCTACGAGCAGTACTTC. It translates as CASSSRQGYEQYF.